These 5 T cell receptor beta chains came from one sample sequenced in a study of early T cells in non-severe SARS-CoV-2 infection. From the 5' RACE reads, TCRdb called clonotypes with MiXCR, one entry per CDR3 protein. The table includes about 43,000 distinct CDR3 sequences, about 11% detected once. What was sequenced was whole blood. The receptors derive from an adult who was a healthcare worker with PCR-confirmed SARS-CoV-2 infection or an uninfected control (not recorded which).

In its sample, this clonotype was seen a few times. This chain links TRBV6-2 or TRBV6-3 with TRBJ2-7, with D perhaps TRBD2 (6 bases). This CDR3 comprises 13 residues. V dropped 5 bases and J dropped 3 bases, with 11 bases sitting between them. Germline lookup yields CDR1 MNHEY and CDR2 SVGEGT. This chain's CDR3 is CASSAQGGYEQYF. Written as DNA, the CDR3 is TGTGCCAGCAGTGCTCAGGGAGGCTACGAGCAGTACTTC.

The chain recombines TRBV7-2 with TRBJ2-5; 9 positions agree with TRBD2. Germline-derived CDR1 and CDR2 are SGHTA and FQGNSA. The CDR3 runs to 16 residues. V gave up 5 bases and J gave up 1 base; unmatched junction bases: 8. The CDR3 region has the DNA TGTGCCAGCAGCCCCCTGGGTAGCGGGGGCCAAGAGACCCAGTACTTC. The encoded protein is CASSPLGSGGQETQYF.

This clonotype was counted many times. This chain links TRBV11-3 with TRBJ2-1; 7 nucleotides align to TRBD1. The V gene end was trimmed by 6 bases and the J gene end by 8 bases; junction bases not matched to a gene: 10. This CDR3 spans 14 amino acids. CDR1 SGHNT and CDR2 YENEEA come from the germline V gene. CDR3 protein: CASSSGQDFHEQFF. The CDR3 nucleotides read TGTGCCAGCAGTTCTGGACAGGACTTTCATGAGCAGTTCTTC.

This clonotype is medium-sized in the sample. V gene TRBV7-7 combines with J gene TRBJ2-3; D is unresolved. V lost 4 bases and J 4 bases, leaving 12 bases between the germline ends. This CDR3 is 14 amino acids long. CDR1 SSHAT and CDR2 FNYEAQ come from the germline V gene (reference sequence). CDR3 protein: CASSSQTGPDTQYF. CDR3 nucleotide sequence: TGTGCCAGCAGCTCCCAGACCGGACCAGATACGCAGTATTTT.

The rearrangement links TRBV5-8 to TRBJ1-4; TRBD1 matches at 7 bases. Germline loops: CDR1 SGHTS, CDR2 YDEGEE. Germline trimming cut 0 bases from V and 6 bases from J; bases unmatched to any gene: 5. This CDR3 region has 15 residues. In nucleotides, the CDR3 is TGTGCCAGCAGCTTGGGGGACAGTGTAGATGAAAAACTGTTTTTT. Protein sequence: CASSLGDSVDEKLFF.